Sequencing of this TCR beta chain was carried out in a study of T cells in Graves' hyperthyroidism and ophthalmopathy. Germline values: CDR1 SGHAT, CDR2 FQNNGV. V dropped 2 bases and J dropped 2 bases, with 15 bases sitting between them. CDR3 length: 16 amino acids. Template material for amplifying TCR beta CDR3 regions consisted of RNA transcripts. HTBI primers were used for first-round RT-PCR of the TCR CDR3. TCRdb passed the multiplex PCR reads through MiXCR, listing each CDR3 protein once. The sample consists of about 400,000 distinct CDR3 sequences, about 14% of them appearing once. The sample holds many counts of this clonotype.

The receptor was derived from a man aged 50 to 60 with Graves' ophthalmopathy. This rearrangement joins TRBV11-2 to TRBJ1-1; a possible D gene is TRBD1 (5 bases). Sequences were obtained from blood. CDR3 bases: TGTGCCAGCAGCTTAATACTGTGGGGGGTAAACACTGAAGCTTTCTTT. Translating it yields CASSLILWGVNTEAFF.